A selection of T cell receptor beta chains follows, all from one sample in a study of T cell responses to AZD1222 COVID-19 vaccine. Sequenced by immunoSEQ multiplex PCR; TCRdb stores in-frame clones only, minus some. The sample holds around 110,000 clones, around 94% seen once. The source was peripheral blood, collected on day 0 of AZD1222 vaccination. Receptor source: an adult in good health. Each CDR3 is given with its conserved first and last residue. The D gene is left open where the match is weak. Size is omitted from some rows. Given values are once, few, many or a class for expanded clones.

clone_size d_call j_call v_call cdr3_aa cdr3_nt
NA TRBD2 TRBJ2-5 TRBV2 CASSEETSGRWGETQYF TGTGCCAGCAGTGAAGAGACTAGCGGAAGATGGGGAGAGACCCAGTACTTC
NA NA TRBJ2-5 TRBV7-3 CASSPARSETQYF TGTGCCAGCAGCCCCGCGCGGTCAGAGACCCAGTACTTC
NA NA TRBJ2-1 TRBV13 CASSPPRVGNNEQFF TGTGCCAGCAGCCCCCCCCGGGTGGGAAACAATGAGCAGTTCTTC
once TRBD2 TRBJ2-1 TRBV7-3 CASSLNLAGGDEQFF TGTGCCAGCAGCTTAAACCTAGCGGGCGGGGATGAGCAGTTCTTC
NA NA TRBJ1-1 TRBV4-2 CASSQQSLVGDTEAFF TGTGCCAGCAGCCAACAGTCCCTGGTGGGGGACACTGAAGCTTTCTTT
NA NA TRBJ1-1 TRBV6-5 CASSYTPAYPRTEAFF TGTGCCAGCAGTTACACCCCAGCATACCCGAGGACTGAAGCTTTCTTT
NA TRBD2 TRBJ2-7 TRBV7-8 CASSLGLAGAYEQYF TGTGCCAGCAGCTTAGGGCTAGCGGGGGCCTACGAGCAGTACTTC
NA NA TRBJ1-1 TRBV5-6 CASSLALVGTEAFF TGTGCCAGCAGCCTAGCCCTGGTAGGCACTGAAGCTTTCTTT
NA NA TRBJ1-4 TRBV19 CASSGVYTNEKLFF TGTGCCAGTAGTGGGGTATATACTAATGAAAAACTGTTTTTT
NA NA TRBJ1-3 TRBV18 CASSPPGISGNTIYF TGTGCCAGCTCACCCCCAGGAATCTCTGGAAACACCATATATTTT
NA NA TRBJ2-1 TRBV11-2 CASSLGSHEQFF TGTGCCAGCAGCTTAGGGAGCCATGAGCAGTTCTTC
NA NA TRBJ2-2 TRBV29-1 CSVVSVPSAEEPNTGELFF TGCAGCGTTGTCTCGGTCCCCAGTGCGGAGGAGCCGAACACCGGGGAGCTGTTTTTT
NA TRBD2 TRBJ2-3 TRBV7-9 CASSLASGLTDTQYF TGTGCCAGCAGCTTAGCTAGCGGGCTAACAGATACGCAGTATTTT
NA NA TRBJ1-3 TRBV6-4 CASNRARGPPRRPGNTIYF TGTGCCAGCAACCGTGCGAGAGGGCCCCCTCGGAGGCCTGGAAACACCATATATTTT
NA NA TRBJ2-7 TRBV3-1/TRBV3-2 CASSQSDRRSEQYF TGTGCCAGCAGCCAAAGCGACAGGCGCAGCGAGCAGTACTTC
NA NA TRBJ2-1 TRBV12-5 CASGFGAGYNEQFF NA
once TRBD1 TRBJ2-7 TRBV5-4 CASRQQGQTYEQYF TGTGCCAGCAGACAACAGGGGCAAACCTACGAGCAGTACTTC
NA TRBD2 TRBJ2-1 TRBV28 CASSLLAGGPNEQFF TGTGCCAGCAGTCTTCTAGCGGGAGGGCCGAATGAGCAGTTCTTC
NA NA TRBJ1-2 TRBV3-1/TRBV3-2 CASSHSNYGYTF TGTGCCAGCAGCCACTCCAACTATGGCTACACCTTC
NA NA TRBJ1-2 TRBV27 CASTSTGGVYGYTF TGTGCCAGCACCTCGACCGGGGGGGTCTATGGCTACACCTTC
NA TRBD2 TRBJ2-1 TRBV12-3/TRBV12-4 CASSPETSGEQFF TGTGCCAGCAGTCCCGAGACTAGCGGTGAGCAGTTCTTC
NA NA TRBJ1-2 TRBV7-9 CASSLAEGWGGYTF TGTGCCAGCAGCTTAGCTGAGGGGTGGGGCGGCTACACCTTC
NA NA TRBJ1-2 TRBV15 CATSRDRGASYGYTF TGTGCCACCAGCAGAGATCGGGGTGCCTCCTATGGCTACACCTTC
NA NA TRBJ1-6 TRBV19 CASSETFGRSPLHF TGTGCCAGTAGTGAGACATTTGGGCGTTCACCCCTCCACTTT
once NA TRBJ1-1 TRBV4-1 CASSQGQNTEAFF TGCGCCAGCAGCCAAGGACAGAACACTGAAGCTTTCTTT
NA NA TRBJ2-1 TRBV27 CASSFSRFNEQFF TGTGCCAGCAGTTTCTCAAGATTTAATGAGCAGTTCTTC
NA NA TRBJ1-1 TRBV6-5 CASSYSKIYTEAFF TGTGCCAGCAGTTACTCGAAGATATACACTGAAGCTTTCTTT
NA NA TRBJ1-4 TRBV5-1 CASSMGPSEEKLFF TGCGCCAGCAGCATGGGACCCTCGGAAGAAAAACTGTTTTTT
NA NA TRBJ1-2 TRBV11-2 CASSSIRTDNWGYTF TGTGCCAGCAGCTCCATCAGGACAGATAACTGGGGCTACACCTTC
NA NA TRBJ1-2 TRBV5-6 CASSLETGPRGYTF TGTGCCAGCAGCCTTGAGACTGGCCCAAGGGGCTACACCTTC
once NA TRBJ2-2 TRBV4-1 CASSQGRGGIAGELFF TGCGCCAGCAGCCAAGGCCGAGGGGGTATAGCCGGGGAGCTGTTTTTT
NA TRBD2 TRBJ2-3 TRBV11-2 CASSLGGTSGRLDTQYF TGTGCCAGCAGCTTAGGGGGGACTAGCGGGAGGTTAGATACGCAGTATTTT
NA TRBD1 TRBJ1-5 TRBV27 CASSFTGGVDQPQHF TGTGCCAGCAGTTTTACAGGGGGCGTCGATCAGCCCCAGCATTTT
few NA TRBJ1-1 TRBV7-2 CASSLEATVPFYFF TGTGCCAGCAGCTTAGAGGCGACCGTCCCATTTTACTTCTTT
NA TRBD2 TRBJ2-1 TRBV7-2 CASSLGTSGLSYNEQFF TGTGCCAGCAGCTTGGGGACTAGCGGGTTGTCCTACAATGAGCAGTTCTTC
NA NA TRBJ1-1 TRBV6-2/TRBV6-3 CASSYAYRSEAFF TGTGCCAGCAGTTACGCTTACAGGTCCGAAGCTTTCTTT
NA TRBD2 TRBJ2-1 TRBV7-3 CASSLILAGGDEQFF TGTGCCAGCAGCTTAATACTAGCGGGGGGCGATGAGCAGTTCTTC
NA TRBD1 TRBJ1-2 TRBV11-2 CASSFLDRANYGYTF TGTGCCAGCAGCTTCCTCGACAGGGCTAACTATGGCTACACCTTC